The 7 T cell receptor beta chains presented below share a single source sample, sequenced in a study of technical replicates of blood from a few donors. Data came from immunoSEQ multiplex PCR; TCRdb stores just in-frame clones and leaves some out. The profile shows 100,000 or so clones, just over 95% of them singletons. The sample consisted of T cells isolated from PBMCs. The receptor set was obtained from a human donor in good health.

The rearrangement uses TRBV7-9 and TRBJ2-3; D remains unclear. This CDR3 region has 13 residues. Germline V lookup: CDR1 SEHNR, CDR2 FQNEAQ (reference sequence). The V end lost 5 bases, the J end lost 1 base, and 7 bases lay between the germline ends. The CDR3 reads CASSQSGTDTQYF. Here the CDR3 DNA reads TGTGCCAGCAGCCAGAGCGGCACAGATACGCAGTATTTT.

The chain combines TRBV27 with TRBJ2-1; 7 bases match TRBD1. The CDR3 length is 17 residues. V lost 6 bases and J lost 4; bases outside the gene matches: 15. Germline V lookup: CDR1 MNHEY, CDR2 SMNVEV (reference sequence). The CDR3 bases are TGTGCCAGCAGCCCTTTCCAATGGGACAGCTTATACAATGAGCAGTTCTTC. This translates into CASSPFQWDSLYNEQFF.

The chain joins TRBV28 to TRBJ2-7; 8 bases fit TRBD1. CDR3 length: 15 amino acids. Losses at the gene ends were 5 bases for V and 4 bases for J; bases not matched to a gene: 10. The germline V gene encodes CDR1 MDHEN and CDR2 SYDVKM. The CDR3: CASSGSGQEAYEQYF. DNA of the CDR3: TGTGCCAGCAGTGGTTCGGGACAGGAGGCATACGAGCAGTACTTC.

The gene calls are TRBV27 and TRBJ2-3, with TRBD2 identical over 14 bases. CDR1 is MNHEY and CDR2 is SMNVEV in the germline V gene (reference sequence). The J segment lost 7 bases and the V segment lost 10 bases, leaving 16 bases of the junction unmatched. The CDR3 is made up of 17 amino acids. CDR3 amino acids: CATSPPRLAGGLNTQYF. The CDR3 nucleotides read TGTGCCACCTCACCCCCGAGACTAGCGGGGGGGCTTAATACGCAGTATTTT.

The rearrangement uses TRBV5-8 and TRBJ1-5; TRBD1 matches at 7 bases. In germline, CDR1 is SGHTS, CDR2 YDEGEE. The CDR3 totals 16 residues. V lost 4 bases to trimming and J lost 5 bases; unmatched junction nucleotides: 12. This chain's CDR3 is CASSQGDRLGDQPQHF. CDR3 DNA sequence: TGTGCCAGCAGCCAGGGGGACAGATTGGGGGATCAGCCCCAGCATTTT.

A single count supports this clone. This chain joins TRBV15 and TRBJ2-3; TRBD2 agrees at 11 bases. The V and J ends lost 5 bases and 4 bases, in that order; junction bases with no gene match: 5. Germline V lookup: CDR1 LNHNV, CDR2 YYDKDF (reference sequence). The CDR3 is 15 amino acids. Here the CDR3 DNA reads TGTGCCACCAGCTTTAGCGGGGGGGCGGCAGATACGCAGTATTTT. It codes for CATSFSGGAADTQYF.

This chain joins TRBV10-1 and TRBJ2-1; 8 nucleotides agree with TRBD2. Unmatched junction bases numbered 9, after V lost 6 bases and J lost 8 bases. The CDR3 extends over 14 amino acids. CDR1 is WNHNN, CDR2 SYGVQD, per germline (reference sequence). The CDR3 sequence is CASSLQRESDEQFF. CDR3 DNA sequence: TGCGCCAGCAGCCTCCAGCGGGAGAGTGATGAGCAGTTCTTC.